The rows below give T cell receptor beta chains drawn from one sample of a study of blood T cell repertoires in COVID-19. Only in-frame clones appear in the TCRdb table, and some are missing; sequencing was by immunoSEQ multiplex PCR. Of a few hundred thousand clones in the sample, approximately 84% were seen once. Sample: PBMCs or T cells enriched from blood (not recorded which). These receptors originate from a middle-aged man who had recovered from COVID-19. Both conserved end residues are part of each CDR3. D genes are given only for firm matches. Some rows have no size entry. The others give once, few or many, or a class for an expanded clone.

CDR3 DNA: TGCGCCAGCAGACCAACTAGCGGGAGTGGTGAGCAGTTCTTC
CDR3 protein: CASRPTSGSGEQFF
V gene: TRBV10-1
clone size: few
J gene: TRBJ2-1
D gene: TRBD2

CDR3 DNA: TGTGCCAGCAGCCCAACAAGCGGGAGCTCCTACAATGAGCAGTTCTTC
CDR3 protein: CASSPTSGSSYNEQFF
V gene: TRBV7-9
clone size: NA
J gene: TRBJ2-1
D gene: TRBD2

CDR3 DNA: TGTGCCAGCAGCCTAGGAACAGGGCTCTCTGGAAACACCATATATTTT
CDR3 protein: CASSLGTGLSGNTIYF
V gene: TRBV5-5
clone size: NA
J gene: TRBJ1-3
D gene: NA

CDR3 DNA: TGTGCCAGCTCACAAGGGGGCAAAGCCAAAAACATTCAGTACTTC
CDR3 protein: CASSQGGKAKNIQYF
V gene: TRBV18
clone size: NA
J gene: TRBJ2-4
D gene: TRBD1

CDR3 DNA: TGTGCCAGCAGCTTAGACGAGAGCAATCAGCCCCAGCATTTT
CDR3 protein: CASSLDESNQPQHF
V gene: TRBV7-6
clone size: few
J gene: TRBJ1-5
D gene: NA

CDR3 DNA: TGTGCCAGCAAACCCATGGGCGGGAGGGCCCCAGATACGCAGTATTTT
CDR3 protein: CASKPMGGRAPDTQYF
V gene: TRBV28
clone size: NA
J gene: TRBJ2-3
D gene: TRBD2

CDR3 DNA: TGCAGTGCTAGTCTAGCGGGAGGGCCGGAGACCCAGTACTTC
CDR3 protein: CSASLAGGPETQYF
V gene: TRBV20-1
clone size: NA
J gene: TRBJ2-5
D gene: TRBD2

CDR3 DNA: TGCAGCGTGAGGACATTTTCCTACGAGCAGTACTTC
CDR3 protein: CSVRTFSYEQYF
V gene: TRBV29-1
clone size: NA
J gene: TRBJ2-7
D gene: NA

CDR3 DNA: TGTGCCAGCAGGCCCCCAGGCGTATCGGGGAAGCTGTTTTTT
CDR3 protein: CASRPPGVSGKLFF
V gene: TRBV2
clone size: NA
J gene: TRBJ2-2
D gene: NA

CDR3 DNA: TGCGCCAGCAGGTCTACAGCTTTTACCTATAATTCACCCCTCCACTTT
CDR3 protein: CASRSTAFTYNSPLHF
V gene: TRBV5-1
clone size: NA
J gene: TRBJ1-6
D gene: NA

CDR3 DNA: TGTGCCAGCAGCTCCCGAGGCAGGGAAGGCACAGATACGCAGTATTTT
CDR3 protein: CASSSRGREGTDTQYF
V gene: TRBV11-3
clone size: NA
J gene: TRBJ2-3
D gene: NA

CDR3 DNA: TGTGCCAGCAGCCAAGAGACAGGGAGTTTTGGCTACACCTTC
CDR3 protein: CASSQETGSFGYTF
V gene: TRBV4-2
clone size: NA
J gene: TRBJ1-2
D gene: TRBD1

CDR3 DNA: TGCAGTGCTAGTGAGACAGGCCAAGAGACCCAGTACTTC
CDR3 protein: CSASETGQETQYF
V gene: TRBV20-1
clone size: NA
J gene: TRBJ2-5
D gene: NA

CDR3 DNA: TGTGCCAGCAGCCAAGGACAGAGGAACACTGAAGCTTTCTTT
CDR3 protein: CASSQGQRNTEAFF
V gene: TRBV3-1/TRBV3-2
clone size: once
J gene: TRBJ1-1
D gene: NA

CDR3 DNA: TGTGCCACCAGCAGAGAAGGGGGCTATGGCTACACCTTC
CDR3 protein: CATSREGGYGYTF
V gene: TRBV15
clone size: NA
J gene: TRBJ1-2
D gene: NA

CDR3 DNA: TGTGCCAGCACCAGGGACAGCGGGGAGCTGTTTTTT
CDR3 protein: CASTRDSGELFF
V gene: TRBV6-5
clone size: NA
J gene: TRBJ2-2
D gene: TRBD1

CDR3 DNA: TGCAGCGGCCGACTAGCGGGGGGTGAGCAGTTCTTC
CDR3 protein: CSGRLAGGEQFF
V gene: TRBV29-1
clone size: NA
J gene: TRBJ2-1
D gene: TRBD2

CDR3 DNA: TGTGCCAGCAGCGTAGCCTCCGTCAGGGAATTGGTCTACAATGAGCAGTTCTTC
CDR3 protein: CASSVASVRELVYNEQFF
V gene: TRBV9
clone size: NA
J gene: TRBJ2-1
D gene: NA

CDR3 DNA: TGCGCCAGCAGCCAAATCCCGGCGGCGGGGGACAATGAGCAGTTCTTC
CDR3 protein: CASSQIPAAGDNEQFF
V gene: TRBV4-3
clone size: NA
J gene: TRBJ2-1
D gene: TRBD2

CDR3 DNA: TGTGCCAGCAGCCCGGGCGGGACAGCTTCTAACTATGGCTACACCTTC
CDR3 protein: CASSPGGTASNYGYTF
V gene: TRBV5-4
clone size: few
J gene: TRBJ1-2
D gene: TRBD1

CDR3 DNA: TGTGCCACGCGAGGGGGTGACTATGGCTACACCTTC
CDR3 protein: CATRGGDYGYTF
V gene: TRBV3-1/TRBV3-2
clone size: NA
J gene: TRBJ1-2
D gene: NA

CDR3 DNA: TGTGCCAGCAGCCTCCGGGATCCAATCAGAGTCGGGGAGCTGTTTTTT
CDR3 protein: CASSLRDPIRVGELFF
V gene: TRBV3-1/TRBV3-2
clone size: NA
J gene: TRBJ2-2
D gene: NA

CDR3 DNA: TGTGCCAGCAGTTCGGGGGTCCCCTATAATTCACCCCTCCACTTT
CDR3 protein: CASSSGVPYNSPLHF
V gene: TRBV6-5
clone size: NA
J gene: TRBJ1-6
D gene: NA

CDR3 DNA: TGCGCCAGCAGCCAAGACCCTGGGGGCAGGCGGCCTGAAGCTTTCTTT
CDR3 protein: CASSQDPGGRRPEAFF
V gene: TRBV4-1
clone size: NA
J gene: TRBJ1-1
D gene: NA

CDR3 DNA: TGTGCCAGCAGCCAAGGGGACATTAATGAAAAACTGTTTTTT
CDR3 protein: CASSQGDINEKLFF
V gene: TRBV3-1/TRBV3-2
clone size: NA
J gene: TRBJ1-4
D gene: NA

CDR3 DNA: TGTGCCATCAGCGAGAAGGGACAGGGATGGGGCTACACCTTC
CDR3 protein: CAISEKGQGWGYTF
V gene: TRBV10-3
clone size: NA
J gene: TRBJ1-2
D gene: TRBD1

CDR3 DNA: TGTGCCAGCAGCGCCGGGGACAGCCTGATAGCGCAGCCCCAGCATTTT
CDR3 protein: CASSAGDSLIAQPQHF
V gene: TRBV9
clone size: NA
J gene: TRBJ1-5
D gene: TRBD1

CDR3 DNA: TGTGCCAGCAGCCCTAGGGGATCTCAGGCAGAGACCCAGTACTTC
CDR3 protein: CASSPRGSQAETQYF
V gene: TRBV5-4
clone size: NA
J gene: TRBJ2-5
D gene: NA

CDR3 DNA: TGTGCCAGCAGCTATGGGCGGGGGAACACTGAAGCTTTCTTT
CDR3 protein: CASSYGRGNTEAFF
V gene: TRBV11-2
clone size: NA
J gene: TRBJ1-1
D gene: NA

CDR3 DNA: TGTGCCAGCAGCCGAGGGGGGGCTGGGGCCAACGTCCTGACTTTC
CDR3 protein: CASSRGGAGANVLTF
V gene: TRBV7-8
clone size: NA
J gene: TRBJ2-6
D gene: NA

CDR3 DNA: TGTGCCAGCAGCCCCTCGGGACTCCCCACAGATACGCAGTATTTT
CDR3 protein: CASSPSGLPTDTQYF
V gene: TRBV7-3
clone size: NA
J gene: TRBJ2-3
D gene: NA

CDR3 DNA: TGCGCCAGCAGCCTGGTCAGGGGGTCTTCTAGCACAGATACGCAGTATTTT
CDR3 protein: CASSLVRGSSSTDTQYF
V gene: TRBV4-3
clone size: NA
J gene: TRBJ2-3
D gene: TRBD1

CDR3 DNA: TGTGCCAGCAGCCGGACAGGGACGAACACTGAAGCTTTCTTT
CDR3 protein: CASSRTGTNTEAFF
V gene: TRBV3-1/TRBV3-2
clone size: NA
J gene: TRBJ1-1
D gene: TRBD1

CDR3 DNA: TGCGCCAGCAGCCATCAAAAGACAGGAAGACTTTACGAGCAGTACTTC
CDR3 protein: CASSHQKTGRLYEQYF
V gene: TRBV4-1
clone size: NA
J gene: TRBJ2-7
D gene: NA

CDR3 DNA: TGTGCCAGCAGATACAGGGGAACACTCGCTGAAGCTTTCTTT
CDR3 protein: CASRYRGTLAEAFF
V gene: TRBV6-5
clone size: NA
J gene: TRBJ1-1
D gene: TRBD1

CDR3 DNA: TGTGCTAGTGGTCCACCCGCCGGGACAGAAGAGACCCAGTACTTC
CDR3 protein: CASGPPAGTEETQYF
V gene: TRBV12-5
clone size: NA
J gene: TRBJ2-5
D gene: TRBD1

CDR3 DNA: TGTGCTAGCAGCTTCGAGCTTATAACAGAGACCCAGTACTTC
CDR3 protein: CASSFELITETQYF
V gene: TRBV7-7
clone size: NA
J gene: TRBJ2-5
D gene: NA

CDR3 DNA: TGCGCCAGCAGCTTGGGTTCCTGGACAGGTGATTTCCGCATGAACACTGAAGCTTTCTTT
CDR3 protein: CASSLGSWTGDFRMNTEAFF
V gene: TRBV5-1
clone size: few
J gene: TRBJ1-1
D gene: TRBD1

CDR3 DNA: TGCAGTGCTCCAGGGTTCGAGGGCTACACCTTC
CDR3 protein: CSAPGFEGYTF
V gene: TRBV20-1
clone size: NA
J gene: TRBJ1-2
D gene: NA

CDR3 DNA: TGTGCCAGCTTGGGACAGGGAAGTTACGAGCAGTACTTC
CDR3 protein: CASLGQGSYEQYF
V gene: TRBV2
clone size: NA
J gene: TRBJ2-7
D gene: TRBD1

CDR3 DNA: TGTGCTGTCACAGGGAACAGGGACTACGAGCAGTACTTC
CDR3 protein: CAVTGNRDYEQYF
V gene: TRBV10-3
clone size: NA
J gene: TRBJ2-7
D gene: NA

CDR3 DNA: TGCGCCAGCAGTGAGTGGGGACTAGCAATGAGCACAGATACGCAGTATTTT
CDR3 protein: CASSEWGLAMSTDTQYF
V gene: TRBV10-1
clone size: once
J gene: TRBJ2-3
D gene: TRBD2

CDR3 DNA: TGTGCCAGTAGTATCTCCAATACAGGGGGATCACCCCTCCACTTT
CDR3 protein: CASSISNTGGSPLHF
V gene: TRBV19
clone size: NA
J gene: TRBJ1-6
D gene: TRBD1

CDR3 DNA: TGTGCCATCTACGACAGGGACGGCTATGGCTACACCTTC
CDR3 protein: CAIYDRDGYGYTF
V gene: TRBV7-9
clone size: NA
J gene: TRBJ1-2
D gene: TRBD1

CDR3 DNA: TGTGCCAGCAGCTTGCAGGGGGCCTACGAGCAGTACTTC
CDR3 protein: CASSLQGAYEQYF
V gene: TRBV5-6
clone size: few
J gene: TRBJ2-7
D gene: TRBD1

CDR3 DNA: TGTGCCAGCCTTTTCAGGGTTTCCTACAATGAGCAGTTCTTC
CDR3 protein: CASLFRVSYNEQFF
V gene: TRBV6-5
clone size: NA
J gene: TRBJ2-1
D gene: NA

CDR3 DNA: TGTGCCAGCAGCTTAAGTCCGGGTTCTGGAAACACCATATATTTT
CDR3 protein: CASSLSPGSGNTIYF
V gene: TRBV7-2
clone size: few
J gene: TRBJ1-3
D gene: NA

CDR3 DNA: TGCAGCGTTGAAGAAGGGACAGGGTGGGATGAAAAACTGTTTTTT
CDR3 protein: CSVEEGTGWDEKLFF
V gene: TRBV29-1
clone size: NA
J gene: TRBJ1-4
D gene: TRBD1

CDR3 DNA: TGTGCCAGCAGCTTATCGGGGGCCTACGAGCAGTACTTC
CDR3 protein: CASSLSGAYEQYF
V gene: TRBV7-8
clone size: NA
J gene: TRBJ2-7
D gene: NA

CDR3 DNA: TGTGCCTCGGGCGGGGGGAACACTGAAGCTTTCTTT
CDR3 protein: CASGGGNTEAFF
V gene: TRBV19
clone size: NA
J gene: TRBJ1-1
D gene: NA

CDR3 DNA: TGTGCCAGCAGCCAAGCAGGACTAGCAGATACGCAGTATTTT
CDR3 protein: CASSQAGLADTQYF
V gene: TRBV4-2
clone size: NA
J gene: TRBJ2-3
D gene: TRBD2

CDR3 DNA: TGTGCCAGCACCTCGGGGGGATGGGACCCAATCACTGAAGCTTTCTTT
CDR3 protein: CASTSGGWDPITEAFF
V gene: TRBV2
clone size: NA
J gene: TRBJ1-1
D gene: NA

CDR3 DNA: TGTGCCAGCAGTTATGGGACAGTTAATGAAAAACTGTTTTTT
CDR3 protein: CASSYGTVNEKLFF
V gene: TRBV6-5
clone size: once
J gene: TRBJ1-4
D gene: TRBD1

CDR3 DNA: TGCGCCAGCAGCCCCGGACTAGCGGCCAAAGACACAGATACGCAGTATTTT
CDR3 protein: CASSPGLAAKDTDTQYF
V gene: TRBV5-1
clone size: NA
J gene: TRBJ2-3
D gene: TRBD2

CDR3 DNA: TGTGCCAGTAGTATCCGGGACAGCCTATACGAGCAGTACTTC
CDR3 protein: CASSIRDSLYEQYF
V gene: TRBV19
clone size: NA
J gene: TRBJ2-7
D gene: TRBD1

CDR3 DNA: TGTGCCAGCAGCTGGAGGGTTGGCGATGAGCAGTTCTTC
CDR3 protein: CASSWRVGDEQFF
V gene: TRBV7-3
clone size: NA
J gene: TRBJ2-1
D gene: NA